This T cell receptor (beta chain) was sequenced in a study of T cells after yellow fever vaccination. This clonotype was seen at least ten times. In TCRdb, the 5' RACE reads were re-called with MiXCR into one record per CDR3 protein. The sample shows 500,000 to 650,000 distinct CDR3 sequences, 9% to 15% of them seen only once. The CDR3 runs to 17 residues. CDR1 and CDR2 (germline): SGHRS, YFSETQ. The V segment lost 3 bases and the J segment 0 bases; nucleotides outside the gene matches: 6. This sequence was found in a man aged 25 to 40 who received the YFV17D yellow fever vaccine. The sequencing here drew on PBMCs, taken on the day of the yellow fever booster vaccination. The gene calls are TRBV5-1 and TRBJ2-2; TRBD1 matches 9 bases. The CDR3 coding sequence is TGCGCCAGCAGCTACGGGACAGGGTATTCGAACACCGGGGAGCTGTTTTTT. It encodes CASSYGTGYSNTGELFF.